The clone carrying this T cell receptor (beta chain) was counted a few times. Antigen unknown. The read is 3 residues too short to cover the CDR3 end, so that end is filled in from the germline J gene. This specimen belongs to a study of T cell clonality in common variable immunodeficiency. Study results and limitations: Fewer deletions and N-nucleotide insertions were reportedly seen in common variable immunodeficiency TCR beta sequences.

Germline CDR1 reads MNHNS; CDR2 reads SASEGT. This CDR3 region has 14 residues. V was cut by 3 bases and J by 4 bases, with 12 bases left in between. Using immunoSEQ multiplex PCR, the repertoire was profiled, and TCRdb retains in-frame clones only, with some absent. Recorded here are about 19,000 clones, none singletons. This sequence was found in a human donor with common variable immunodeficiency. The rearrangement uses TRBV6-1 and TRBJ1-1; D may be TRBD1 (6 bases). Sequencing was done on a sample of peripheral blood mononuclear cells. This chain's CDR3 is CASSDPGALTEAFF. The covered CDR3 bases are TGTGCCAGCAGTGACCCAGGGGCTCTCACTGAA.